This T cell receptor beta chain derives from a study of OX40 agonist ivuxolimab in advanced cancers. Notes on this clone: What it binds is not known.

Study conclusions and caveats: Researchers did not establish what antigens the expanded peripheral T cells target.

TCRdb's table, derived via immunoSEQ multiplex PCR, lists solely in-frame clones and lacks some. The table has tens of thousands of clones, around 85% seen once; the top ten hold just under 4%. J gave up 4 bases and V 0 bases, and 6 bases lay outside the gene matches. Germline CDR1 is SGDLS and CDR2 is YYNGEE. This CDR3 is 15 amino acids long. The chain uses TRBV9 and TRBJ1-2, with TRBD1 matching 7 bases. The source of this sequence is an adult with an advanced solid tumor such as melanoma, head and neck, liver or kidney cancer. The source was CD4+ or CD8+ T cells sorted from blood, collected in a trial of the OX40 agonist ivuxolimab. The CDR3: CASSVASPGGYGYTF. The CDR3 nucleotides read TGTGCCAGCAGCGTAGCTAGCCCAGGGGGCTATGGCTACACCTTC.